The next 5 T cell receptor beta chains were all read from a single sample in a study of a mutant IDH1 vaccine in newly diagnosed glioma. These receptors have no identified antigens. Only in-frame clones appear in the TCRdb table, and some are missing; sequencing was by immunoSEQ multiplex PCR. The sample yields around 46,000 clones, around 78% seen once. Time point noted: week 5, during vaccination. Every vaccine dose comprised 300 ug of mutant IDH1 20-mer peptide plus topical imiquimod. The specimen was PBMCs, collected from a glioma patient whose treatment included an IDH1 peptide vaccine. The receptor source for this set is a man aged 50 to 59 with glioma.

The chain recombines TRBV18 with TRBJ1-2; D is perhaps TRBD1 (5 bases). With 1 base removed from V and 8 bases from J, the gap between germline ends came to 20 bases. In germline, CDR1 is KGHSH, CDR2 LQKENI. The CDR3 extends over 16 amino acids. The CDR3, as DNA: TGTGCCAGCTCACCACGGTCAGGGCCTGGGGTTGGCGGCTACACCTTC. As protein: CASSPRSGPGVGGYTF.

The chain has TRBV5-1 and TRBJ2-2, with D perhaps matching TRBD1 (5 bases). V was shortened by 5 bases and J by 0 bases, with 11 bases between the two germline ends. Germline V gene lookup returns CDR1 SGHRS and CDR2 YFSETQ. The CDR3 sequence is 15 residues long. CDR3 amino acids: CASSMTASNTGELFF. The DNA for the CDR3 is TGCGCCAGCAGTATGACAGCTTCGAACACCGGGGAGCTGTTTTTT.

CDR3 nucleotides: TGTGCCGTGGTGACAGGCTTTAATGAAAAACTGTTTTTT. It encodes CAVVTGFNEKLFF. The V call is TRBV5-5, the J call TRBJ1-4; weak D call: TRBD1 (6 bases). Per germline, CDR1 SGHKS and CDR2 YYEKEE (reference sequence). Trimming left V 10 bases short and J 4 bases short, with 14 bases between. This CDR3 has 13 amino acids.

The chain combines TRBV4-3 with TRBJ2-1; 9 nucleotides align to TRBD1. Trimming at V came to 4 bases and at J to 4 bases, leaving 5 bases not matched to a gene. CDR1 and CDR2 from the germline V gene are LGHNA and YSLEER. This CDR3 has 15 amino acids. CDR3: CASSPDRGSYNEQFF. The CDR3 DNA reads as TGCGCCAGCAGCCCCGACAGGGGGTCTTACAATGAGCAGTTCTTC.

The CDR3 DNA is TGTGCCAGCAGGGCCGGGACAGGGGGCATCTATGGCTACACCTTC. Amino acids: CASRAGTGGIYGYTF. J is TRBJ1-2 and V is TRBV6-5; 12 bases fit TRBD1. Germline CDR1 is MNHEY and CDR2 is SVGAGI. J gave up 4 bases and V 6 bases, and 6 bases lay outside the gene matches. The length of the CDR3 is 15 residues.